This record looks at one T cell receptor (beta chain) sequence and its context. This record comes from a study of naive and memory T cell subsets. Trimming removed 2 bases at V and 1 base at J, with 14 bases between. Germline V gives CDR1 MDHEN, CDR2 SYDVKM. The CDR3 has 16 residues. The beta constant-region primer was an equimolar mix of two oligonucleotides covering TRBC1 and TRBC2. TCRdb used MiXCR to reprocess the UMI-ligation and nested PCR reads, holding one entry per CDR3 protein. Of 75,000 to 85,000 distinct CDR3 sequences in the sample, around 12% were seen once. The sequencing sample was made of central memory CD4+ T cells from blood. The genes are TRBV28 and TRBJ1-2; D is unclear. The sequence derives from a human donor in good health. The CDR3 protein is CASSLLARSDNYGYTF. CDR3 DNA sequence: TGTGCCAGCAGTTTACTCGCCAGGTCAGATAACTATGGCTACACCTTC.